This entry is about one T cell receptor (beta chain). A junction end diverges from the germline sequence, so it may reflect a read error. Participant-reported clinical history was the basis for cohort assignment. Two consecutive negative NP/OP PCR tests, clearance, or resolved symptoms defined Cohort 3 recovery. The table came from immunoSEQ multiplex PCR; TCRdb's copy has only in-frame clones and leaves some out. The data show hundreds of thousands of clones, more than 85% seen once. These data belong to a study of blood T cell repertoires in COVID-19. Overall study context: The United States, Italy and Spain were the sources of the acute and convalescent COVID-19 samples. T cells, B-cell-depleted T cells, or PBMCs supplied cDNA or gDNA.

The CDR3 runs to 11 residues. Per germline, CDR1 SNHLY and CDR2 FYNNEI. Sequencing was done on a sample of PBMCs or T cells enriched from blood (not recorded which). V usage is TRBV2 and J usage is TRBJ2-4; D is undetermined. This clonotype originated in a woman aged 25 to 39 who had recovered from COVID-19. CDR3 in amino acids: CASREGPLQYF. The CDR3 DNA reads as TGTGCCAGCAGAGAAGGGCCGCTTCAGTACTTC.